This T cell receptor beta chain comes out of a study of tumor-infiltrating lymphocytes in localized non-small cell lung cancer (dated by TCRdb to 2020 to 2022). Study-wide context: The cohort included patients whose samples were collected after neoadjuvant chemotherapy, as well as both smokers and never-smokers and several histologies. The overall ICON cohort comprised more than 130 surgical patients with localized non-small cell lung cancer whose tumors were resected. The same patients underwent several integrated assays, with TCR sequencing performed together with flow cytometry, multiplex immunofluorescence, RNA-seq, exome sequencing and proteomics. Resected tumor tissue and uninvolved lung tissue described as non-adjacent to the tumor were contributed by each patient, with both tissues obtained from the same patient. A total of 45 to 65 patients were included in the paired tumor versus uninvolved lung comparison of immunoSEQ T-cell fraction. Study-level results and caveats: Because different assays used different pieces of the same tissue, technical variation could not be distinguished from intratumor heterogeneity. No difference in TCR-derived T-cell fraction was observed between the flow cytometry-defined immunotypes IM1 (good prognosis) and IM2 (poor prognosis). Assay coverage varied across patients depending on available tissue quantity, so only a subset of the cohort had TCR sequencing. Consistent with immunofluorescence CD3 counts, TCRbeta sequencing supported greater T cell infiltration in tumors than in uninvolved lung tissue.

Enrollment in ICON was initiated in the first half of 2016, and the last patient was enrolled in the second half of 2018. In a subcohort of 70 to 95 patients, fresh tumor and matched uninvolved tissue were collected for in-depth immune analyses, with TCR sequencing among those analyses. TCR sequencing was performed on DNA isolated from bulk tissue, without cell sorting. V drops 5 bases and J drops 4 bases, leaving 15 bases in between. Its CDR3 holds 14 amino acids, cysteine through phenylalanine. Only the CDR3 region is kept as DNA, spanning 42 bases read in frame from base 1. The germline V gene gives CDR1 as SNHLY and CDR2 as FYNNEI. On this clone itself: Its binding antigen is unknown. No much larger clone exists at a distance of one base, and base qualities are not known.

The T-cell fraction in tumor and uninvolved lung tissue was provided by TCR sequencing with the immunoSEQ assay. From the authors' description of their analysis: To analyze survival, patients were divided into a high T-cell fraction group (upper tertile) and a low T-cell fraction group (lower two tertiles), and the two groups were compared using a log-rank test. A signed-rank test was used to check for differences in T-cell fraction between paired tumor and uninvolved lung. TCRdb re-hosts the immuneACCESS table, in-frame sequences only. Its copies lack some clones; in the studies checked, an unresolved V gene accounts for under half of them, and the cause for the rest is not known. Clone size and V and J calls were adopted from that table, with D and trimming inferred from the DNA. This sample gives about 7,500 clones in total; just under 65% of them show up just once. 10% to 15% of the sample comes from the top ten.

The clonotype originates from a human donor with non-small cell lung cancer. The sequenced sample consisted of uninvolved lung tissue not adjacent to the tumor. The sequence joins TRBV2 to TRBJ2-7, with TRBD1 tentatively as D gene (6 bases match). The CDR3 reads CASSKQGFEYEQYF. The DNA sequence reads TGTGCCAGCAGTAAACAGGGTTTTGAATACGAGCAGTACTTC.